The next 22 T cell receptor beta chains were all read from a single sample in a study of CD8+ T cells in alopecia areata (dated by TCRdb to 2016 to 2019). In the paper's terms, the time point label means: 20 to 30 weeks on oral tofacitinib. Taken with the paper, the label for treatment or condition translates to: oral pan-JAK inhibitor, 5-10 mg twice daily. Library preparation used the immunoSEQ multiplex PCR assay. To provide template for TCR sequencing, every sample had RNA extracted and reverse transcribed into cDNA. TCRdb re-hosts the immuneACCESS table, in-frame sequences only. Its copies lack some clones; in the studies checked, an unresolved V gene accounts for under half of them, and the cause for the rest is not known. Recorded for this sample are roughly 40,000 clones; roughly 92% of them occurred a single time. Under 20% of the sample rests with the top ten. Material: CD8+ T cells sorted from blood, obtained at week 24, from a patient treated with tofacitinib. The origin of the receptors is a human donor with alopecia areata.

Comments on this clone: Other DNA sequences of this sample code for an identical CDR3. The rearrangement uses TRBV6-5 and TRBJ2-3; 10 nucleotides agree with TRBD2. With 4 bases clipped from V and 0 bases from J, the junction kept 1 base outside the gene matches. The CDR3 contains 15 residues. Looked up from germline, CDR1 is MNHEY and CDR2 is SVGAGI. This chain's CDR3 is CASSLLAGSTDTQYF. CDR3 DNA: TGTGCCAGCAGTTTACTAGCGGGGAGCACAGATACGCAGTATTTT.

CDR3 sequence: CASSLGSSSYEQYF. The CDR3 DNA follows: TGTGCCAGCAGCTTGGGCAGTAGCTCCTACGAGCAGTACTTC. The chain combines TRBV5-6 with TRBJ2-7; D is unclear. Trimming stripped 0 bases from V and 0 bases from J, with 7 bases between. CDR1 is SGHDT, CDR2 YYEEEE, per germline. This CDR3 spans 14 amino acids.

The CDR3 bases are TGCGCCAGCAGCTTGGGCTCCCCCTACGAGCAGTACTTC. Protein: CASSLGSPYEQYF. The chain carries TRBV5-1 and TRBJ2-7, with D unresolved. This CDR3 is 13 amino acids long. Per germline, CDR1 SGHRS and CDR2 YFSETQ. The V end lost 0 bases, the J end lost 2 bases, and 6 bases lay between the germline ends.

The chain employs TRBV7-9 and TRBJ2-3, with TRBD2 matching over 9 bases. CDR1 and CDR2 from the germline V gene are SEHNR and FQNEAQ (reference sequence). CDR3 size: 16 residues. The ends lost 5 bases at V and 2 bases at J; junction bases unmatched: 8. CDR3 region: CASSQNSGGDTDTQYF. In nucleotides, the CDR3 is TGTGCCAGCAGCCAAAATAGCGGGGGAGACACAGATACGCAGTATTTT.

This chain uses TRBV5-1 with TRBJ1-4, with 7 positions matching TRBD1. The CDR3 length is 16 residues. V was pared by 4 bases and J by 5 bases, with 11 bases of the junction left unmatched. Germline-derived CDR1 and CDR2 are SGHRS and YFSETQ. The CDR3 here is CASSDDTGTENEKLFF. The DNA for the CDR3 is TGCGCCAGCAGCGACGACACCGGGACAGAAAATGAAAAACTGTTTTTT.

The chain combines TRBV7-9 with TRBJ2-7; tentative D call: TRBD1 (5 bases). CDR3 length: 14 amino acids. V dropped 5 bases and J dropped 2 bases, with 13 bases sitting between them. CDR1 SEHNR and CDR2 FQNEAQ come from the germline V gene (reference sequence). The CDR3 loop reads CASSRTSTAYEQYF. The CDR3 DNA follows: TGTGCCAGCAGCCGGACATCGACCGCCTACGAGCAGTACTTC.

The chain joins TRBV13 to TRBJ2-1, with D possibly being TRBD1 (6 bases). CDR1 is PRHDT and CDR2 is FYEKMQ in the germline V gene (reference sequence). This CDR3 is built from 16 residues. V was pared by 5 bases and J by 3 bases, with 17 bases between. CDR3 in amino acids: CASSPEGQPLYNEQFF. DNA of the CDR3: TGTGCCAGCAGCCCGGAAGGACAGCCACTCTACAATGAGCAGTTCTTC.

The chain has TRBV7-9 and TRBJ2-6, with D perhaps being TRBD1 or TRBD2 (5 bases each). The germline CDR1 and CDR2 sequences are SEHNR and FQNEAQ (reference sequence). The ends were cut back, 5 bases at V and 1 base at J, with 12 bases in the middle. This CDR3 contains 16 residues. CDR3 residues: CASSNRDLSGANVLTF. The CDR3 nucleotides are TGTGCCAGCAGCAACCGGGACCTTTCTGGGGCCAACGTCCTGACTTTC.

The sample holds one count of this clone. The chain has TRBV5-4 and TRBJ2-5; D is possibly TRBD1 or TRBD2 (5 bases each). The J call is in doubt because the DNA end fits TRBJ2-7 better. Germline CDR1 is SGHNT and CDR2 is YYREEE (reference sequence). The CDR3 has 17 residues. CDR3 DNA sequence: TGTGCCAGCAGCAACCAAGTCGGGGCCTCCATGCCCTACGAGCAGTACTTC. It specifies CASSNQVGASMPYEQYF.

The chain has TRBV10-3 and TRBJ2-1, with 12 bases fitting TRBD2. The CDR3 consists of 14 residues. The V gene end was trimmed by 8 bases and the J gene end by 4 bases; junction bases not matched to a gene: 3. Germline values: CDR1 ENHRY, CDR2 SYGVKD. The CDR3 reads CAILAGGYYNEQFF. In DNA, the CDR3 is TGTGCCATCCTAGCGGGGGGGTATTACAATGAGCAGTTCTTC.

For this clone: The same CDR3 also results from other DNA sequences found in this sample. CDR3 coding DNA: TGCGCCAGCAGCCAAGATCTTGGACAGGGAGGGGAGACCCAGTACTTC. Its translation is CASSQDLGQGGETQYF. The V call is TRBV4-1, the J call TRBJ2-5; D possibly corresponds to TRBD1 (8 bases). Germline lookup yields CDR1 MGHRA and CDR2 YSYEKL. CDR3 size: 16 residues. V lost 0 bases and J lost 5, with 16 bases in between.

With regard to this clone: The junction differs from germline at one of its ends, possibly a read error. CDR3 sequence (DNA): TGTGCCAGCAGTGAATGGCTAGCGGGAATCACAGCTACGCAGTATTTT. As protein: CASSEWLAGITATQYF. The chain uses TRBV2 and TRBJ2-3, with TRBD2 matching 9 bases. Germline V CDR1 and CDR2: SNHLY, FYNNEI. CDR3 size: 16 residues.

This clone was detected only once. V gene TRBV6-5 combines with J gene TRBJ2-3; no clear D gene. V was trimmed by 6 bases and J by 3 bases, leaving 10 bases between them. This CDR3 is 13 amino acids long. The germline V gene encodes CDR1 MNHEY and CDR2 SVGAGI. The CDR3 spells CASSTTRTDTQYF. The CDR3 nucleotides are TGTGCCAGCAGCACTACTCGGACAGATACGCAGTATTTT.

The chain couples TRBV5-1 to TRBJ2-7, with D unclear. Looked up from germline, CDR1 is SGHRS and CDR2 is YFSETQ. This CDR3 is built from 13 residues. Trimming stripped 6 bases from V and 0 bases from J, with 10 bases between. The CDR3 DNA is TGCGCCAGCATGGACGGTAGCTCCTACGAGCAGTACTTC. Residues: CASMDGSSYEQYF.

The rearrangement joins TRBV7-9 to TRBJ2-4; D is possibly TRBD1 or TRBD2 (6 bases each). This CDR3 is 14 amino acids long. The ends were cut back, 5 bases at V and 7 bases at J, with 15 bases in the middle. Germline V lookup: CDR1 SEHNR, CDR2 FQNEAQ (reference sequence). The CDR3 DNA sequence: TGTGCCAGCAGCCACCACAGGGAGGACAACATTCAGTACTTC. Translated, it gives CASSHHREDNIQYF.

The chain links TRBV30 to TRBJ2-3; D remains ambiguous. From germline, CDR1 is GTSNPN and CDR2 SVGIG (reference sequence). V lost 1 base, J lost 2 bases, and 10 bases lay in between. The CDR3 consists of 14 residues. CDR3 protein: CAWSDSYYTDTQYF. The CDR3 bases are TGTGCCTGGAGTGACAGCTATTACACAGATACGCAGTATTTT.

This sequence joins TRBV13 and TRBJ2-5; D not certain. Germline-derived CDR1 and CDR2 are PRHDT and FYEKMQ (reference sequence). The CDR3 spans 14 residues. V lost 0 bases to trimming and J lost 3 bases, with 8 bases between them. The DNA for the CDR3 is TGTGCCAGCAGCTTAGGAAGCCGGGAAGAGACCCAGTACTTC. It translates to CASSLGSREETQYF. The full variable domain, with the rest looked up from reference TRBV13 and TRBJ2-5, is AAGVIQSPRHLIKEKRETATLKCYPIPRHDTVYWYQQGPGQDPQFLISFYEKMQSDKGSIPDRFSAQQFSDYHSELNMSSLELGDSALYFCASSLGSREETQYFGPGTRLLVL.

In this sample, this clone turned up once. This rearrangement joins TRBV27 to TRBJ2-7; D ambiguous. The CDR3 extends over 13 amino acids. Trimming removed 4 bases from V and 3 bases from J, with 10 bases in between. CDR1 is MNHEY, CDR2 SMNVEV, per germline (reference sequence). The CDR3 here is CASSYQTGYEQYF. For the CDR3, the DNA is TGTGCCAGCAGTTACCAAACCGGCTACGAGCAGTACTTC.

The gene calls are TRBV27 and TRBJ2-5; 9 positions match TRBD1. CDR1 is MNHEY, CDR2 SMNVEV, per germline (reference sequence). V trimming: 1 base; J trimming: 4 bases; junction bases outside the gene matches: 13. The CDR3 is 18 residues long. CDR3 in DNA: TGTGCCAGCAGTTTATTGGGTTCGTCGGGGACAGGGTTAGAGACCCAGTACTTC. This encodes CASSLLGSSGTGLETQYF.

The chain has TRBV5-4 and TRBJ2-1, with 11 bases fitting TRBD2. V gave up 2 bases and J gave up 2 bases; unmatched junction bases: 0. Germline-derived CDR1 and CDR2 are SGHNT and YYREEE (reference sequence). This CDR3 region has 15 residues. The CDR3 DNA sequence: TGTGCCAGCAGCTTACTAGCGGGGGCCTACAATGAGCAGTTCTTC. It translates to CASSLLAGAYNEQFF.

The rearrangement joins TRBV6-5 to TRBJ2-1; D is undetermined. V was clipped by 6 bases and J by 8 bases, with 11 bases between them. This CDR3 is built from 12 residues. Looked up from germline, CDR1 is MNHEY and CDR2 is SVGAGI. The CDR3 DNA follows: TGTGCCAGCAGGGCTTCGTCCGATGAGCAGTTCTTC. Amino acids: CASRASSDEQFF.

Remarks on this clone: The sample has other DNA sequences that encode this CDR3 too. The chain uses TRBV7-2 and TRBJ2-7, with TRBD1 matching 11 bases. J was trimmed by 4 bases and V by 1 base; bases with no gene match: 3. This CDR3 spans 15 amino acids. Germline V lookup: CDR1 SGHTA, CDR2 FQGNSA. CDR3 DNA: TGTGCCAGCAGCTTAGGGACAGGGGGCCCTTACGAGCAGTACTTC. This codes for CASSLGTGGPYEQYF.